Below are 17 T cell receptor beta chains sequenced from a single sample in a study of monozygotic twins with cystic fibrosis. The repertoire was sequenced with immunoSEQ multiplex PCR; TCRdb's copy has only in-frame clones and lacks some. The table has roughly 13,000 clones, about 93% seen once. The sequenced sample consisted of blood. These receptor sequences come from a girl aged 2-15 years with cystic fibrosis.

The V call is TRBV30, the J call TRBJ2-2; D possibly corresponds to TRBD1 (6 bases). The V gene's germline CDR1 is GTSNPN and CDR2 SVGIG (reference sequence). V was cut by 4 bases and J by 0 bases, with 9 bases left in between. The length of the CDR3 is 14 residues. CDR3 in DNA: TGTGCCTGGATCGGGACACCGAACACCGGGGAGCTGTTTTTT. Translated: CAWIGTPNTGELFF.

The rearrangement uses TRBV12-5 and TRBJ2-5; a weak D match, TRBD2 (6 bases). This CDR3 region has 16 residues. In germline, CDR1 is LGHNT, CDR2 FRNRAP. V lost 4 bases and J 6 bases, leaving 21 bases between the germline ends. The CDR3 protein is CASGWGGGPEGKTQYF. CDR3 coding DNA: TGTGCTAGTGGTTGGGGTGGAGGGCCAGAAGGGAAGACCCAGTACTTC.

This chain uses TRBV20-1 with TRBJ1-1, with unresolved D. Germline CDR1 reads DFQATT; CDR2 reads SNEGSKA (reference sequence). The length of the CDR3 is 11 residues. Trimming removed 0 bases from V and 6 bases from J, with 5 bases in between. As DNA, the CDR3 is TGCAGTGCTAGAGATCGGCCTGAAGCTTTCTTT. Amino acids: CSARDRPEAFF.

The gene calls are TRBV4-1 and TRBJ2-3; D is unclear. This CDR3 comprises 17 residues. Germline-derived CDR1 and CDR2 are MGHRA and YSYEKL. V was cut by 4 bases and J by 2 bases, with 19 bases left in between. The CDR3 coding sequence is TGCGCCAGCAGCCCGGCTTGGTTGGCTTCTGACACAGATACGCAGTATTTT. It codes for CASSPAWLASDTDTQYF.

The chain combines TRBV28 with TRBJ2-2, with D possibly being TRBD2 (6 bases). This CDR3 comprises 14 residues. The germline V and J ends were trimmed by 3 bases and 3 bases, with 8 bases remaining between them. The V gene's germline CDR1 is MDHEN and CDR2 SYDVKM. CDR3 region: CASSFGTHTGELFF. For the CDR3, the DNA is TGTGCCAGCAGTTTTGGGACTCACACCGGGGAGCTGTTTTTT.

This rearrangement joins TRBV5-1 to TRBJ1-1; D is uncertain. This CDR3 has 12 residues. The germline CDR1 and CDR2 sequences are SGHRS and YFSETQ. Trimming took off 3 bases at V and 6 bases at J, with 9 bases between the two ends. For the CDR3, the DNA is TGCGCCAGCAGCTCAGGTGTGGCTGAAGCTTTCTTT. Its translation: CASSSGVAEAFF.

The chain links TRBV5-1 to TRBJ2-7; TRBD1 might be the D (6 bases). This CDR3 region has 13 residues. Germline V lookup: CDR1 SGHRS, CDR2 YFSETQ. The V end lost 4 bases, the J end lost 4 bases, and 12 bases lay between the germline ends. The CDR3 loop reads CASSLRGLYEQYF. CDR3 DNA: TGCGCCAGCAGCCTCAGGGGTCTATACGAGCAGTACTTC.

The V and J genes are TRBV27 and TRBJ1-5, with D unresolved. The CDR3 sequence is 11 residues long. CDR1 and CDR2 (germline): MNHEY, SMNVEV (reference sequence). V lost 8 bases to trimming and J lost 2 bases, with 4 bases between them. The DNA of the CDR3 is TGTGCCAGCCAGCGCAATCAGCCCCAGCATTTT. Amino acids: CASQRNQPQHF.

The V and J genes are TRBV19 and TRBJ2-5; perhaps TRBD2 as D (7 bases). The CDR3 spans 14 residues. The V end was cut by 2 bases, the J end by 3 bases, with 10 bases between. Germline V gene data show CDR1 as LNHDA and CDR2 as SQIVND (reference sequence). CDR3: CASSIRGAEETQYF. The CDR3 nucleotides are TGTGCCAGTAGTATACGGGGGGCTGAAGAGACCCAGTACTTC.

This chain joins TRBV29-1 and TRBJ2-5, with 7 bases fitting TRBD1. Germline values: CDR1 SQVTM, CDR2 ANQGSEA. Trimming cost V 2 bases and J 3 bases; bases outside gene matches: 3. CDR3 length equals 13 residues. CDR3 nucleotides: TGCAGCGTTGAAATGGACAGGAAAGAGACCCAGTACTTC. Protein sequence: CSVEMDRKETQYF.

The gene calls are TRBV7-9 and TRBJ1-1; weak D call: TRBD1 (5 bases). The CDR3 sequence is 16 residues long. Looked up from germline, CDR1 is SEHNR and CDR2 is FQNEAQ (reference sequence). Trimming stripped 1 base from V and 1 base from J, with 13 bases between. The CDR3 sequence is CASSLVGQGQNTEAFF. The DNA for the CDR3 is TGTGCCAGCAGCTTAGTAGGGCAGGGCCAGAACACTGAAGCTTTCTTT.

The chain couples TRBV9 to TRBJ2-5, with 9 bases identical to TRBD2. Germline V gives CDR1 SGDLS, CDR2 YYNGEE. This CDR3 is 14 amino acids long. The V segment lost 4 bases and the J segment 3 bases; nucleotides outside the gene matches: 4. The CDR3 DNA reads TGTGCCAGCAGCCCCCGACTAGCGGAAGAGACCCAGTACTTC. Protein product: CASSPRLAEETQYF.

The genes are TRBV21-1 and TRBJ2-3; the tabulated D call, TRBD1, remains unverified against the DNA. TRBV21-1 is a recognized pseudogene. The CDR3 contains 14 residues. DNA for the CDR3: TGTGCCCGAGGACAGCCTGCAAGCACAGATACGCAGTATTTT. Translating gives CARGQPASTDTQYF.

This chain connects TRBV5-1 to TRBJ2-3, with 7 bases aligning to TRBD1. The CDR3 has 15 residues. Trimming at V came to 4 bases and at J to 7 bases, leaving 12 bases not matched to a gene. Looked up from germline, CDR1 is SGHRS and CDR2 is YFSETQ. Written as DNA, the CDR3 is TGCGCCAGCAGCCCCCCAGCGACAGGGCCCAATACGCAGTATTTT. Protein product: CASSPPATGPNTQYF.

The chain's CDR3 is CASSELGDSGRETQYF. The CDR3 region has the DNA TGTGCCAGCAGTGAATTAGGAGACAGCGGGCGTGAGACCCAGTACTTC. J is TRBJ2-5 and V is TRBV25-1, with a tentative D call TRBD2 (6 bases). Trimming cost V 1 base and J 5 bases, with 17 bases left between them. The germline gives CDR1 MGHDK, CDR2 SYGVNS. This CDR3 is 16 amino acids long. Drawing the rest from reference TRBV25-1 and TRBJ2-5, the complete variable domain is EADIYQTPRYLVIGTGKKITLECSQTMGHDKMYWYQQDPGMELHLIHYSYGVNSTEKGDLSSESTVSRIRTEHFPLTLESARPSHTSQYLCASSELGDSGRETQYFGPGTRLLVL.

The sample holds one count of this clone. The rearrangement joins TRBV6-6 to TRBJ1-2; no definite D call. Germline-derived CDR1 and CDR2 are MNHNY and SVGAGI (reference sequence). V was shortened by 2 bases and J by 1 base, with 8 bases between the two germline ends. The CDR3 runs 14 residues. Here the CDR3 reads CASSYNTDNYGYTF. The CDR3 DNA follows: TGTGCCAGCAGTTACAATACGGATAACTATGGCTACACCTTC.

The V call is TRBV25-1, the J call TRBJ1-6, with 8 bases matching TRBD1. Germline V lookup: CDR1 MGHDK, CDR2 SYGVNS. This CDR3 spans 16 amino acids. With 5 bases clipped from V and 6 bases from J, the junction kept 9 bases outside the gene matches. Here the CDR3 reads CASSNAQGVTNSPLHF. The CDR3 DNA is TGTGCCAGCAGTAATGCACAGGGGGTGACTAATTCACCCCTCCACTTT.